This T cell receptor beta chain was sequenced in a study of blood T cell repertoires in COVID-19. Study background: The study drew acute and convalescent COVID-19 samples from the United States, Italy and Spain. PBMCs, B-cell-depleted T cells, or T cells provided the cDNA or gDNA that made up the material.

The V end lost 8 bases, the J end lost 4 bases, and 11 bases lay between the germline ends. The CDR3 consists of 12 residues. CDR1 is SGHAT and CDR2 is FQNNGV in the germline V gene. In the authors' workflow: Estimation of nucleated cell counts relied on the amplification of reference gene primers. Profiling relied on immunoSEQ multiplex PCR, and the TCRdb table lists in-frame clones only, not all of them. V and J calls and clone size come straight from that table; D and trimming were deduced from the DNA. The sample includes around 250,000 clones, around four fifths of them seen just once. This clone was found once.

The chain combines TRBV11-2 with TRBJ2-5, with D unclear. The receptor's source is a man older than 75 with acute or convalescent COVID-19. Sequencing input: peripheral blood. The CDR3 loop is CASRPLRETQYF. As DNA, the CDR3 is TGTGCCAGCCGCCCACTCCGAGAGACCCAGTACTTC.